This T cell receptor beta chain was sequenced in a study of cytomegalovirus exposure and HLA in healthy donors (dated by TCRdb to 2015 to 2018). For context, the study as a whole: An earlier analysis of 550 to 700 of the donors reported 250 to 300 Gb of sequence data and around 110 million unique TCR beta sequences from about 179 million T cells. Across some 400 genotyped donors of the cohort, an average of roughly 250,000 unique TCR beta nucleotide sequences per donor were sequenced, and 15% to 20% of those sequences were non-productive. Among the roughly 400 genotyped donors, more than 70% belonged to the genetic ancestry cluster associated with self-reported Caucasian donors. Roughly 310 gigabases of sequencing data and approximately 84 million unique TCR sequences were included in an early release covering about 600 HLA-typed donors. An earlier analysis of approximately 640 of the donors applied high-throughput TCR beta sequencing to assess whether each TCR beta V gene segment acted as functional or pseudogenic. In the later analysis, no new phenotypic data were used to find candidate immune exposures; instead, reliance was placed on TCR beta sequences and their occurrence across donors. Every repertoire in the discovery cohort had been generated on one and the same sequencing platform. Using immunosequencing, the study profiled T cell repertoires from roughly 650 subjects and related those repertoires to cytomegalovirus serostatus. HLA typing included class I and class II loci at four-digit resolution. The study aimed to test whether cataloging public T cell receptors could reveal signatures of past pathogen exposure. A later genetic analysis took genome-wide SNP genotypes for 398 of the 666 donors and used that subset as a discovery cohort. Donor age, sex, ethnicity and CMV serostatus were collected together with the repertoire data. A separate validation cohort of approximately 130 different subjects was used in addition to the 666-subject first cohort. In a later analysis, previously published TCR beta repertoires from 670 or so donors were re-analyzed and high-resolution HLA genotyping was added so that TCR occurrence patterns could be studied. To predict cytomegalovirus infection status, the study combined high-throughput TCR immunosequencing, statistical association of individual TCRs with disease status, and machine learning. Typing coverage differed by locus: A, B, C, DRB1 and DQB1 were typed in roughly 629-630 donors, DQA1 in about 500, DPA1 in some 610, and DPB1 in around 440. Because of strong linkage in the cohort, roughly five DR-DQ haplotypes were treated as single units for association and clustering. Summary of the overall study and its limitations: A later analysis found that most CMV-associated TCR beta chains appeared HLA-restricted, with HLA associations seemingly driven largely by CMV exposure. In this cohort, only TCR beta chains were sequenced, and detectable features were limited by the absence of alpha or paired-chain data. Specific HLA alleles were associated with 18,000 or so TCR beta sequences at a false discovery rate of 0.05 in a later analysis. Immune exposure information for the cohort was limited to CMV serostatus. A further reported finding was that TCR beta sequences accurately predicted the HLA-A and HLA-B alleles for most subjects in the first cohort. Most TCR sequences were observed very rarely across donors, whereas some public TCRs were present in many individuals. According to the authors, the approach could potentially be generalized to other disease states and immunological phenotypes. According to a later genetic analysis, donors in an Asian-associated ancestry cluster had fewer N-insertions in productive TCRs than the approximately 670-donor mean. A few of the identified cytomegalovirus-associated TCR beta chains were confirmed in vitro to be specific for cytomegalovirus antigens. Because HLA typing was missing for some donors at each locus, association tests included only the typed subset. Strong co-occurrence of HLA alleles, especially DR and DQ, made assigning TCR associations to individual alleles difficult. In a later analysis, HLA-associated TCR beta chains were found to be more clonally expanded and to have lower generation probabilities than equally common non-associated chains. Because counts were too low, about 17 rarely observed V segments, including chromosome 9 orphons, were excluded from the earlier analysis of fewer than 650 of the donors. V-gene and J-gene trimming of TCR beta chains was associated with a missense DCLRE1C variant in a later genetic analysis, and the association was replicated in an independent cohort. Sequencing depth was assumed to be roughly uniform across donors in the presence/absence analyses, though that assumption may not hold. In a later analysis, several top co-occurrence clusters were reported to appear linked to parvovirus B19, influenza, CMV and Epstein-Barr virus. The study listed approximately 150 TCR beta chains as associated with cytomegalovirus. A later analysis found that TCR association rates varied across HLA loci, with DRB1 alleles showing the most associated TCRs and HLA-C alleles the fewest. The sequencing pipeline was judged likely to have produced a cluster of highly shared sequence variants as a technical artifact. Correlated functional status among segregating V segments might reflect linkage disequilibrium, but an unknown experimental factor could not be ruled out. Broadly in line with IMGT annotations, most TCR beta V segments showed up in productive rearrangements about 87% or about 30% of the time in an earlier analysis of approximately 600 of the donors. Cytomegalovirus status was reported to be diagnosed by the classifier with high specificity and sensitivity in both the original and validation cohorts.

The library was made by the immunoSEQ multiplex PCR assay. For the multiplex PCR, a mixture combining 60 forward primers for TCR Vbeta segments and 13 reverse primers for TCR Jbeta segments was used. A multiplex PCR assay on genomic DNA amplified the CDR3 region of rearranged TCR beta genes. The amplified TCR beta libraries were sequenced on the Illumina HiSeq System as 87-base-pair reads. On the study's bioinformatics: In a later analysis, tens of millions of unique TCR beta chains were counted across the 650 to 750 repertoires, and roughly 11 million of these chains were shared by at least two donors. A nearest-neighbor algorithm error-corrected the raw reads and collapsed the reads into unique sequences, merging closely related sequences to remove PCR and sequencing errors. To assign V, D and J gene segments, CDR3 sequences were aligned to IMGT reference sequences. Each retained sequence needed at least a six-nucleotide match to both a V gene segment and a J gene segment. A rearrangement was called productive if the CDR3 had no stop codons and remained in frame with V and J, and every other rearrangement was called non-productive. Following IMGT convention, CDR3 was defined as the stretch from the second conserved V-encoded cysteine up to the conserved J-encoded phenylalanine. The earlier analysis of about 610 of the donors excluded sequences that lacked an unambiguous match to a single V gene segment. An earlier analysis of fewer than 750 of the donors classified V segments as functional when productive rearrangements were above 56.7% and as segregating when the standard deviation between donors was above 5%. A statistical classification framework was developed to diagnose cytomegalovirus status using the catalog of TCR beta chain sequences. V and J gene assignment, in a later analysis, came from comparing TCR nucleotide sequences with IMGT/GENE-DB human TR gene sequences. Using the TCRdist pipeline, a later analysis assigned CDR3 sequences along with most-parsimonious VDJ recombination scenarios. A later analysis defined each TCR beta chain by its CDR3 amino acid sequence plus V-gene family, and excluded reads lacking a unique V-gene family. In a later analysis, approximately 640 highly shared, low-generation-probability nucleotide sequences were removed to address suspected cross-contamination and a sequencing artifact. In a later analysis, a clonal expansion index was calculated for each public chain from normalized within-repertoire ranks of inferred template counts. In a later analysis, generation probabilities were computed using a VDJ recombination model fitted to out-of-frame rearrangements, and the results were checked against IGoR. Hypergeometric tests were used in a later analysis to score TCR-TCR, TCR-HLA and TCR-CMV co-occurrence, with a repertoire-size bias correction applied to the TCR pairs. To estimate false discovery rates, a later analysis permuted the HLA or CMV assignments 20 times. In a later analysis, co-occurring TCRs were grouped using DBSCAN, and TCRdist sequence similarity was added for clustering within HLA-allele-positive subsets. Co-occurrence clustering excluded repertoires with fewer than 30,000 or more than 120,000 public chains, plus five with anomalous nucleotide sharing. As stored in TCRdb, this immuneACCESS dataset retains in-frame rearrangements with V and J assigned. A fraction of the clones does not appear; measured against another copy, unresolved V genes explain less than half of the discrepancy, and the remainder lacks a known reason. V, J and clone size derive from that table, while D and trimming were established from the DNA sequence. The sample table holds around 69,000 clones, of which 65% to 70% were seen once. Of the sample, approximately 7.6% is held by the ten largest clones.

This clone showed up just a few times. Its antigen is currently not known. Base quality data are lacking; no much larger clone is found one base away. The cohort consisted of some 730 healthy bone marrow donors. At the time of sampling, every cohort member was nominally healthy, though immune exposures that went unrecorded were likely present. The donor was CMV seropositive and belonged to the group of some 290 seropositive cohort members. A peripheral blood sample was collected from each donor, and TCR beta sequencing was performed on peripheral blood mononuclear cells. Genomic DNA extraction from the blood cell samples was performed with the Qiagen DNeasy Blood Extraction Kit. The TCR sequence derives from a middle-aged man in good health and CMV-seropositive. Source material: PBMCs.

The CDR3 has the sequence CASSLAGETLNTEAFF. The sequenced DNA is TGTGCCAGCAGCTTGGCAGGGGAAACTTTGAACACTGAAGCTTTCTTT. This sequence uses TRBV5-4 and TRBJ1-1; tentative D gene TRBD1, with 6 bases matching. V is pared back by 0 bases and J by 0 bases, with 12 bases lying between the germline termini. CDR1 and CDR2 (SGHNT, YYREEE) derive from the germline V gene (reference sequence). Reading from cysteine to phenylalanine, the CDR3 counts 16 amino acids. Only the CDR3 region is kept as DNA, spanning 48 bases read in frame from base 1. Extended through the reference TRBV5-4 and TRBJ1-1 proteins, this CDR3 yields the full variable domain: ETGVTQSPTHLIKTRGQQVTLRCSSQSGHNTVSWYQQALGQGPQFIFQYYREEENGRGNFPPRFSGLQFPNYSSELNVNALELDDSALYLCASSLAGETLNTEAFFGQGTRLTVV.